This T cell receptor beta chain was sequenced during a study of beta chain features in type 1 diabetes. Once sorted, every population was more than 95% pure. In its sample, this clone was seen a few times. Its antigen is unidentified. The entirety of the isolated RNA underwent reverse transcription, so expressed TCRB transcripts were sequenced. Approximately 3.6 million reads per sample were averaged for naive, central memory and regulatory samples. Assay: immunoSEQ multiplex PCR; the TCRdb copy retains only in-frame clones and omits some. The table shows around 300,000 clones, with about 15% occurring only once. Overall study results and limits: Sampled from patients, naive, central memory and Treg TCRB repertoires appeared more similar than those sampled from healthy donors. Type 1 diabetes patients had moderately but significantly shorter TCRB CDR3s in all four CD4+ subsets. A definitive answer on HLA type influencing TCRB rearrangement was not reached here.

Germline V gene sequence: CDR1 LGHNA, CDR2 YNFKEQ. Trimming took off 0 bases at V and 4 bases at J, with 16 bases between the two ends. CDR3 length: 16 residues. The sequence came from a man between 18 and 35 years old with type 1 diabetes. The chain links TRBV4-2 to TRBJ2-7; tentative D call: TRBD2 (6 bases). The sequenced material came from naive CD4+ T cells from blood. CDR3 in DNA: TGTGCCAGCAGCCAAGACGGCTCAGCGGGTGGGTACGAGCAGTACTTC. It yields the protein CASSQDGSAGGYEQYF.